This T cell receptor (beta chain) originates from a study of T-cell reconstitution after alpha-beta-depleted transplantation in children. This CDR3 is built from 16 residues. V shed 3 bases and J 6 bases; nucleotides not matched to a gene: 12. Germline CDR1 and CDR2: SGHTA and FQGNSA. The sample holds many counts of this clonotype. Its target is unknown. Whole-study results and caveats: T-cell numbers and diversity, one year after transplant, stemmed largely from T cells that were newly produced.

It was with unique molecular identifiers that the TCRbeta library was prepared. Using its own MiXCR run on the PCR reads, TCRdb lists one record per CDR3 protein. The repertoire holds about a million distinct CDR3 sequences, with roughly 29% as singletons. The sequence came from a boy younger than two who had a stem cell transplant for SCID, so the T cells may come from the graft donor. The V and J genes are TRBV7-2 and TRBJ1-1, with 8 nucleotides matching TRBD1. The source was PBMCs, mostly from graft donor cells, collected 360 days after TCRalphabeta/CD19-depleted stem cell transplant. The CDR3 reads CASSLGDARGRSEAFF. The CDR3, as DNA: TGTGCCAGCAGCTTGGGGGACGCCAGGGGGCGGTCTGAAGCTTTCTTT.